Below are 25 T cell receptor beta chains sequenced from a single sample in a study of regulatory T cells in long-lasting Graves disease. Time point: newly diagnosed GD, antithyroid drugs for less than 3 months. Generation of the TCR library employed RNA extracted from PBMCs. iRepertoire HTBI primers and Arm-PCR of CDR3 regions built TCR beta libraries. MiXCR, applied by TCRdb to the multiplex PCR reads, yields one record per CDR3 protein. The table lists more than 400,000 distinct CDR3 sequences, 16% of them singletons, with over 9% in the top ten. These same records also appear under a second study, on T cells in Graves' hyperthyroidism and ophthalmopathy.

The sample here was peripheral blood mononuclear cells (PBMCs), taken at new diagnosis, from a patient treated with antithyroid drugs. Every receptor here comes from a middle-aged man with Graves disease.

As regards this clonotype: A clone one base away is much larger, so this may be a read error. The gene calls are TRBV28 and TRBJ2-5; perhaps TRBD2 as D (5 bases). The CDR3 is 17 amino acids. V gave up 5 bases and J gave up 0 bases, with 19 bases separating them. Germline V gives CDR1 MDHEN, CDR2 SYDVKM. The CDR3 is CASSDKRAGVYQETQYF. The CDR3 DNA is TGTGCCAGCAGTGACAAGAGGGCTGGTGTCTACCAAGAGACCCAGTACTTC.

The chain employs TRBV9 and TRBJ2-2; no clear D. CDR1 is SGDLS, CDR2 YYNGEE, per germline. Between the trimmed V and J ends, which lost 2 bases and 15 bases, there was a span of 17 bases. This CDR3 has 13 amino acids. In DNA form, the CDR3 reads TGTGCCAGCAGCGTGGGTCCCCTAGGAAGGGTGTTTTTT. Translating gives CASSVGPLGRVFF.

This clonotype was counted only a few times. The rearrangement uses TRBV10-1 and TRBJ2-7; no definite D call. The CDR3 spans 15 residues. V lost 3 bases to trimming and J lost 3 bases, with 15 bases between them. Germline lookup yields CDR1 WNHNN and CDR2 SYGVQD (reference sequence). The CDR3 DNA reads as TGCGCCAGCAGTGATGGTGGGCAGTACGTCTACGAGCAGTACTTC. The encoded protein is CASSDGGQYVYEQYF.

This clonotype came up a few times. The chain combines TRBV29-1 with TRBJ1-5; D gene unclear. This CDR3 spans 12 amino acids. The V gene lost 4 bases and the J gene lost 0 bases, with 4 bases spanning the gap. The V gene's germline CDR1 is SQVTM and CDR2 ANQGSEA. This CDR3 is CSVAGSNQPQHF. Written as DNA, the CDR3 is TGCAGCGTTGCCGGTAGCAATCAGCCCCAGCATTTT.

This clonotype showed up many times. The chain couples TRBV3-1 to TRBJ2-5; weak D call: TRBD1 (6 bases). The CDR3 has 13 amino acids. Germline V gene data show CDR1 as LGHDT and CDR2 as YNNKEL (reference sequence). With 6 bases removed from V and 5 bases from J, the gap between germline ends came to 13 bases. The CDR3 nucleotides are TGTGCCAGCAGGGATACCAGGGGCGAGACCCAGTACTTC. Amino acids: CASRDTRGETQYF.

This clonotype was picked up many times. The chain has TRBV20-1 and TRBJ2-5, with 11 bases matching TRBD2. Unmatched junction bases numbered 5, after V lost 6 bases and J lost 5 bases. This CDR3 contains 13 residues. CDR1 is DFQATT and CDR2 is SNEGSKA in the germline V gene (reference sequence). The CDR3: CSAHSGRAETQYF. DNA for the CDR3: TGCAGTGCCCATAGCGGGAGGGCCGAGACCCAGTACTTC.

The rearrangement uses TRBV6-5 and TRBJ1-4, with a weak D call TRBD1 (6 bases). V was cut by 6 bases and J by 8 bases, with 13 bases left in between. The CDR3 has 13 residues. Germline CDR1 reads MNHEY; CDR2 reads SVGAGI. CDR3 bases: TGTGCCAGCAGCCGAACGCAGGGGGAAAAACTGTTTTTT. The encoded protein is CASSRTQGEKLFF.

Turning to this clonotype: One base away lies a much larger clone, so this may be a sequencing read error. The chain has TRBV11-2 and TRBJ2-5; D may be TRBD2 (5 bases). The CDR3 extends over 15 amino acids. The germline gives CDR1 SGHAT, CDR2 FQNNGV. The CDR3: CVSSLSGGHRETQYF. As DNA, the CDR3 is TGTGTCAGCAGCTTATCGGGCGGGCACCGCGAGACCCAGTACTTC.

The V gene is TRBV7-2, the J gene TRBJ2-5, with 12 positions matching TRBD2. Germline V CDR1 and CDR2: SGHTA, FQGNSA. The ends lost 5 bases at V and 9 bases at J; junction bases unmatched: 13. The CDR3 covers 16 residues. The chain's CDR3 is CASSTPSGRVVESQYF. CDR3 sequence (DNA): TGTGCCAGCAGCACGCCTAGCGGGAGGGTCGTGGAGTCCCAGTACTTC.

Regarding this clonotype: A much larger clone lies a single base off, so this may be a read error. This chain links TRBV7-9 with TRBJ2-1; 13 bases match TRBD2. The CDR3 extends over 16 amino acids. Germline CDR1 and CDR2: SEHNR and FQNEAQ (reference sequence). Trimming took 5 bases from V and 7 from J; bases not matched to a gene: 8. CDR3 coding DNA: TGTGCCAGCAGCCCCCTAGGACTAGCGGGAGTAAATGAGCAGTTCTTC. Translating gives CASSPLGLAGVNEQFF.

In the case of this clonotype: One base away lies a much larger clone, so this may be a sequencing read error. The genes are TRBV5-5 and TRBJ2-2; TRBD2 aligns across 8 bases. CDR1 and CDR2 (germline): SGHKS, YYEKEE (reference sequence). The CDR3 is made up of 15 amino acids. The J segment lost 6 bases and the V segment lost 6 bases, leaving 10 bases of the junction unmatched. The CDR3 DNA sequence: TGTGCCAGCATGCGAACGGGAGGGGACTCCGGGGAGCTGTTTTTT. Translation: CASMRTGGDSGELFF.

This clonotype was observed many times. The V and J genes are TRBV20-1 and TRBJ2-3; 9 bases map to TRBD2. V lost 6 bases to trimming and J lost 4 bases; unmatched junction nucleotides: 8. Germline assignment: CDR1 DFQATT and CDR2 SNEGSKA (reference sequence). CDR3 length: 14 amino acids. CDR3 residues: CSAISGTSSDTQYF. Written as DNA, the CDR3 is TGCAGTGCCATTAGCGGGACTAGCTCAGATACGCAGTATTTT.

Many counts were recorded for this clonotype. This chain connects TRBV2 to TRBJ2-3; 12 nucleotides match TRBD2. The CDR3 length is 18 residues. Trimming removed 3 bases from V and 3 bases from J; junction bases left unmatched: 10. The germline V gene has CDR1 SNHLY and CDR2 FYNNEI. Written as DNA, the CDR3 is TGTGCCAGCAGTGACGTCGGTTCTAGCGGGAGGGCAACAGATACGCAGTATTTT. Protein sequence: CASSDVGSSGRATDTQYF.

The sample holds many counts of this clonotype. This chain joins TRBV30 and TRBJ1-6; tentatively, D is TRBD1 (5 bases). The CDR3 runs to 12 residues. CDR1 is GTSNPN and CDR2 is SVGIG in the germline V gene (reference sequence). V shed 7 bases and J shed 6 bases, with 10 bases lying between them. The CDR3 sequence is CALDNSNSPLHF. DNA of the CDR3: TGTGCCTTGGACAATAGTAATTCACCCCTCCACTTT.

The table lists this clonotype with many counts. The chain combines TRBV20-1 with TRBJ1-1; D not resolved. Trimming shortened V by 2 bases and J by 0 bases, and 16 bases separated the two germline ends. The germline V gene encodes CDR1 DFQATT and CDR2 SNEGSKA (reference sequence). CDR3 size: 16 residues. The CDR3 sequence is CSARPTGRVLNTEAFF. In DNA, the CDR3 is TGCAGTGCTAGACCCACCGGGAGGGTGTTGAACACTGAAGCTTTCTTT.

V gene TRBV6-2 or TRBV6-3 combines with J gene TRBJ2-3; 11 bases agree with TRBD1. The CDR3 length is 17 residues. J gave up 1 base and V 7 bases, and 10 bases lay outside the gene matches. Germline V CDR1 and CDR2: MNHEY, SVGEGT. The CDR3 reads CASIPLPGQGGTDTQYF. The CDR3 DNA reads as TGTGCCAGCATTCCACTTCCGGGACAGGGGGGCACAGATACGCAGTATTTT.

This clonotype has a count of ten or more. The chain couples TRBV12-3 or TRBV12-4 to TRBJ1-5; D gene uncertain. The V gene lost 6 bases and the J gene lost 0 bases, with 12 bases spanning the gap. This CDR3 has 15 amino acids. CDR3 amino acids: CASSPKGPSNQPQHF. The CDR3 DNA sequence: TGTGCCAGCAGCCCGAAGGGCCCTAGCAATCAGCCCCAGCATTTT.

The sample holds a few counts of this clonotype. The V call is TRBV5-1, the J call TRBJ2-1; D is perhaps TRBD1 or TRBD2 (8 bases each). Trimming cost V 4 bases and J 5 bases, with 31 bases left between them. The CDR3 contains 20 residues. The germline V gene encodes CDR1 SGHRS and CDR2 YFSETQ. This chain's CDR3 is CASSVSRGGRGLPLNNEQFF. CDR3 DNA: TGCGCCAGCAGCGTCTCCCGGGGGGGCAGGGGGCTTCCCCTAAACAATGAGCAGTTCTTC.

This clonotype came up a few times. The gene calls are TRBV12-3 or TRBV12-4 and TRBJ2-3, with D possibly being TRBD2 (6 bases). Between the trimmed V and J ends, which lost 2 bases and 6 bases, there was a span of 21 bases. This CDR3 spans 17 amino acids. The CDR3 loop is CASSLRGAGGPPDTQYF. The CDR3 DNA follows: TGTGCCAGCAGTTTACGTGGGGCAGGAGGGCCACCTGATACGCAGTATTTT.

For the CDR3, the DNA is TGTGCCCTTGCCAGCGGGAGCCAGGATACGCAGTATTTT. It yields the protein CALASGSQDTQYF. The J gene is TRBJ2-3, the V gene TRBV30; TRBD2 agrees at 8 bases. Germline assignment: CDR1 GTSNPN and CDR2 SVGIG (reference sequence). V lost 8 bases and J lost 6; bases outside the gene matches: 10. The CDR3 runs 13 residues. Drawing the rest from reference TRBV30 and TRBJ2-3, the complete variable domain is SQTIHQWPATLVQPVGSPLSLECTVEGTSNPNLYWYRQAAGRGLQLLFYSVGIGQISSEVPQNLSASRPQDRQFILSSKKLLLSDSGFYLCALASGSQDTQYFGPGTRLTVL.

This clonotype occurred many times. The chain couples TRBV3-1 to TRBJ2-7; D remains ambiguous. Trimming cost V 0 bases and J 6 bases, with 6 bases left between them. Germline V gene sequence: CDR1 LGHDT, CDR2 YNNKEL (reference sequence). The CDR3 runs 12 residues. The CDR3 loop is CASSQDYREQYF. For the CDR3, the DNA is TGTGCCAGCAGCCAAGACTACCGCGAGCAGTACTTC.

This clonotype was counted only a few times. This chain links TRBV5-1 with TRBJ2-3; TRBD1 might be the D (6 bases). V lost 3 bases to trimming and J lost 2 bases, with 19 bases between them. This CDR3 is 17 amino acids long. The germline gives CDR1 SGHRS, CDR2 YFSETQ. CDR3 sequence: CASSSISTGSITDTQYF. The CDR3 DNA reads TGCGCCAGCAGCTCAATCTCGACAGGAAGTATCACAGATACGCAGTATTTT.

The V call is TRBV5-1, the J call TRBJ1-3, with D possibly matching TRBD1 (5 bases). V lost 6 bases and J 3 bases, leaving 16 bases between the germline ends. CDR1 is SGHRS and CDR2 is YFSETQ in the germline V gene. The CDR3 totals 15 residues. The DNA for the CDR3 is TGCGCCAGCACCCCCGAACCGGGACTTGGAAACACCATATATTTT. Its protein product is CASTPEPGLGNTIYF.

This clonotype came up a few times. This rearrangement joins TRBV11-2 to TRBJ2-1; the D is unclear. Germline V lookup: CDR1 SGHAT, CDR2 FQNNGV. This CDR3 contains 13 residues. Trimming shortened V by 5 bases and J by 6 bases, and 11 bases separated the two germline ends. CDR3 sequence: CASSPDLINEQFF. Written as DNA, the CDR3 is TGTGCCAGCAGCCCCGACCTAATCAATGAGCAGTTCTTC.

A remark on this clonotype: This may be a read error: a much more frequent sequence differs by one nucleotide. V is TRBV3-1 and J is TRBJ1-1, with D hard to call. The CDR3 is 14 residues long. Germline V gene lookup returns CDR1 LGHDT and CDR2 YNNKEL (reference sequence). The V end lost 9 bases, the J end lost 4 bases, and 18 bases lay between the germline ends. The CDR3 nucleotides read TGTGCCAGAAACTTCACAGTGAACCCCACTGAAGCTTTCTTT. It translates to CARNFTVNPTEAFF.